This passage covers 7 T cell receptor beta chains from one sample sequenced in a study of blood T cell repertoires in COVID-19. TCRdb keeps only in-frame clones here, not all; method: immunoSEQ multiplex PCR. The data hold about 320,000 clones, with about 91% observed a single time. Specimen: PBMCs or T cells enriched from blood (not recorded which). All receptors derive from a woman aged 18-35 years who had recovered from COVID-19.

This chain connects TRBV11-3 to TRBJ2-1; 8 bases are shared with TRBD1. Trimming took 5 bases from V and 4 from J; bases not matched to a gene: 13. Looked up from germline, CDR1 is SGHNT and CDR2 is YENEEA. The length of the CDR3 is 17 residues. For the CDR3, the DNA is TGTGCCAGCAGCCCACAGGCAGGGGGCCCCTCTTACAATGAGCAGTTCTTC. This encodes CASSPQAGGPSYNEQFF.

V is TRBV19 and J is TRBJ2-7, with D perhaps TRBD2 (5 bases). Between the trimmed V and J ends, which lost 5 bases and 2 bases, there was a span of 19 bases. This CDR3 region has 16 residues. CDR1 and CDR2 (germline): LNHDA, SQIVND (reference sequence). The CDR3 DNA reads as TGTGCCAGTAGTTCTCCTAAGCGGCGGGTCACCTACGAGCAGTACTTC. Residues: CASSSPKRRVTYEQYF.

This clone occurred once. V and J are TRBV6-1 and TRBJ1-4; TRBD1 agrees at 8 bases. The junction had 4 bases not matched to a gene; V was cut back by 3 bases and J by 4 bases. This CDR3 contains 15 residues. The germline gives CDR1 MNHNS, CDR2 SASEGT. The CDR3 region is CASSERTGHNEKLFF. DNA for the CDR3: TGTGCCAGCAGTGAGCGGACAGGGCATAATGAAAAACTGTTTTTT.

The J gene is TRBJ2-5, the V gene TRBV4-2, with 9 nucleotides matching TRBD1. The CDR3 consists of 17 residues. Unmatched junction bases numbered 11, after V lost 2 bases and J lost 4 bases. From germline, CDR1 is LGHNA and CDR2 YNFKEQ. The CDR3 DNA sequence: TGTGCCAGCAGCCAATATAGATCTACAGGGGGCTCAGAGACCCAGTACTTC. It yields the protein CASSQYRSTGGSETQYF.

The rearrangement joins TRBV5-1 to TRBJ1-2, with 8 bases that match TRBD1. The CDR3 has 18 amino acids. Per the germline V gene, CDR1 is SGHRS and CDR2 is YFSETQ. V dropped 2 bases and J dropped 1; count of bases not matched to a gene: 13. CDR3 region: CASSLDRDRNSYNYGYTF. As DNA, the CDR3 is TGCGCCAGCAGCTTAGACCGGGACAGGAACTCTTATAACTATGGCTACACCTTC.

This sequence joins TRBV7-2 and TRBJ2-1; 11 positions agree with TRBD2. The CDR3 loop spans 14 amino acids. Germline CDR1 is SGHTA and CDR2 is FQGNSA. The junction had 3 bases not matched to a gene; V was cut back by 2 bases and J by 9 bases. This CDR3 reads CASSLRLAGLEQFF. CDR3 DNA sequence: TGTGCCAGCAGCTTAAGACTAGCGGGACTTGAGCAGTTCTTC.

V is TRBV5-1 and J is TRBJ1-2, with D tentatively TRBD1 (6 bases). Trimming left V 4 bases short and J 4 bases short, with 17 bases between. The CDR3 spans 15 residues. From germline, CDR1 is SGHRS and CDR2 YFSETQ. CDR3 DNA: TGCGCCAGCAGCGAAGCTGGGGGCGGGGGCTATGGCTACACCTTC. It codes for CASSEAGGGGYGYTF.